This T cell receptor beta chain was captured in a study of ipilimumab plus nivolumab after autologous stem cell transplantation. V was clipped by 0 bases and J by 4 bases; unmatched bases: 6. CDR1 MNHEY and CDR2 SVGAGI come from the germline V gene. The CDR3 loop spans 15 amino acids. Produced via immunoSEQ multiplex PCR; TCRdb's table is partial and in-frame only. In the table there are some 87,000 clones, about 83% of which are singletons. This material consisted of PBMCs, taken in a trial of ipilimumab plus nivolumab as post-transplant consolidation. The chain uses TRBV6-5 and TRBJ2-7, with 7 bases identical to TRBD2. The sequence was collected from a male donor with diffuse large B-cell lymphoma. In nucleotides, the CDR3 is TGTGCCAGCAGTTACTCCCGGACTAGTATTTACGAGCAGTACTTC. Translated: CASSYSRTSIYEQYF.